A single sample gave rise to the 21 T cell receptor beta chains below, sequenced in a study of CXCR3-negative and CXCR3-positive naive CD8 T cells. The study, taken as a whole, reports: Naive CXCR3-positive cells had TRB CDR3s more hydrophobic than those of CXCR3-negative naive cells.

Their antigen targets remain unknown. UMI-labeled 5' RACE TRB cDNA libraries were prepared from the cells. For each CDR3 protein, TCRdb gives one entry from its re-call of the 5' RACE reads, without DNA. The sample includes about 84,000 distinct CDR3 sequences. Input material: naive CXCR3+ CD8+ T cells from blood. Sample subset: CD45RO-CCR7+CD27+CD95- naive CD8+ T cells expressing CXCR3 (TNR3+). These receptors were obtained from a human donor in good health. Some clones in this sample may be carry-over from other donors' samples.

The J gene is TRBJ2-1, the V gene TRBV4-2. CDR1 LGHNA and CDR2 YNFKEQ come from the germline V gene. The CDR3 runs to 13 residues. CDR3 in amino acids: CASSQDLYNEQFF.

The chain couples TRBV3-1 to TRBJ2-7; TCRdb designates TRBD1, a call that cannot be tested without DNA. The V gene's germline CDR1 is LGHDT and CDR2 YNNKEL (reference sequence). The CDR3 is made up of 15 amino acids. CDR3 protein: CASSQEGPWGYEQYF.

The chain uses TRBV12-3 or TRBV12-4 and TRBJ2-1; TCRdb lists TRBD1, though no DNA is available to test this call. The CDR3 has 14 amino acids. CDR3 sequence reads: CASSLQGMYNEQFF.

The V and J genes are TRBV20-1 and TRBJ2-5; the TCRdb D gene call, TRBD2, has no DNA to confirm it. Germline values: CDR1 DFQATT, CDR2 SNEGSKA (reference sequence). The CDR3 contains 15 residues. The CDR3 loop is CSAESSLGRKETQYF.

The chain carries TRBV7-8 and TRBJ2-7. The germline gives CDR1 SGHVS, CDR2 FQNEAQ. This CDR3 comprises 14 residues. This chain's CDR3 is CASSLAGMIYEQYF.

This chain uses TRBV11-2 with TRBJ2-1; the D call of TRBD1 rests on TCRdb alone, since no DNA is present to check it. From germline, CDR1 is SGHAT and CDR2 FQNNGV. The CDR3 has 16 residues. The CDR3 protein is CASSRGPTGQYNEQFF. Looking up the rest from reference TRBV11-2 and TRBJ2-1 gives the full variable domain: EAGVAQSPRYKIIEKRQSVAFWCNPISGHATLYWYQQILGQGPKLLIQFQNNGVVDDSQLPKDRFSAERLKGVDSTLKIQPAKLEDSAVYLCASSRGPTGQYNEQFFGPGTRLTVL.

V usage is TRBV25-1 and J usage is TRBJ2-2. The germline gives CDR1 MGHDK, CDR2 SYGVNS. The CDR3 runs 13 residues. CDR3 residues: CASSGQNTGELFF.

The chain employs TRBV10-3 and TRBJ1-3; TCRdb lists TRBD1, though no DNA is available to test this call. This CDR3 is built from 14 residues. The germline gives CDR1 ENHRY, CDR2 SYGVKD. The CDR3 reads CAISESTGRNTIYF.

The rearrangement joins TRBV3-1 to TRBJ2-5; no DNA is available, so the TRBD2 call from TCRdb remains unchecked. CDR3 length equals 15 residues. Germline-derived CDR1 and CDR2 are LGHDT and YNNKEL (reference sequence). CDR3 region: CASNQTAGDQETQYF.

The chain links TRBV7-8 to TRBJ2-1; TCRdb's D gene call, TRBD2, goes unchecked for lack of DNA. This CDR3 spans 18 amino acids. Germline loops: CDR1 SGHVS, CDR2 FQNEAQ. Here the CDR3 reads CASSLGPRELAGPEEQFF.

V and J are TRBV27 and TRBJ2-1; the TRBD2 assignment by TCRdb is unverifiable without DNA. This CDR3 has 14 residues. The germline V gene encodes CDR1 MNHEY and CDR2 SMNVEV (reference sequence). CDR3 protein: CASSPGGAFSEQFF.

This rearrangement joins TRBV13 to TRBJ2-1; TCRdb outputs TRBD2, but without DNA this stays unchecked. CDR1 is PRHDT and CDR2 is FYEKMQ in the germline V gene (reference sequence). This CDR3 contains 17 residues. The CDR3 sequence: CASSPEGSQRAYNEQFF.

The genes are TRBV5-1 and TRBJ2-1. This CDR3 contains 11 residues. The germline V gene has CDR1 SGHRS and CDR2 YFSETQ. The chain's CDR3 is CASRMSNEQFF.

The gene calls are TRBV6-2 or TRBV6-3 and TRBJ2-5. The CDR3 runs 12 residues. The germline gives CDR1 MNHEY, CDR2 SVGEGT. The CDR3: CASSYSPETQYF.

The V and J genes are TRBV12-3 or TRBV12-4 and TRBJ1-5. The CDR3 runs to 12 residues. CDR3 in amino acids: CASSLGGQPQHF.

The chain joins TRBV4-2 to TRBJ2-7; absent DNA, TCRdb's TRBD1 call cannot be checked. The germline V gene encodes CDR1 LGHNA and CDR2 YNFKEQ. The CDR3 is 15 residues long. CDR3 residues: CASSHPRDRPYEQYF.

CDR3 region: CASSQDLDTGELFF. V is TRBV14 and J is TRBJ2-2. The germline CDR1 and CDR2 sequences are SGHDN and FVKESK. This CDR3 contains 14 residues.

The chain couples TRBV7-2 to TRBJ2-7; no DNA is available, so the TRBD1 call from TCRdb remains unchecked. The CDR3 has 15 residues. Germline-derived CDR1 and CDR2 are SGHTA and FQGNSA. CDR3 protein: CASSLGGGVLVEQYF.

The V call is TRBV7-9, the J call TRBJ2-7; the D call of TRBD2 rests on TCRdb alone, since no DNA is present to check it. The CDR3 contains 15 residues. Germline CDR1 SEHNR, CDR2 FQNEAQ (reference sequence). Here the CDR3 reads CASSPSTAGSYEQYF.

The chain uses TRBV6-2 or TRBV6-3 and TRBJ2-2; TCRdb outputs TRBD1, but without DNA this stays unchecked. From germline, CDR1 is MNHEY and CDR2 SVGEGT. The CDR3 is 17 amino acids. The chain's CDR3 is CASSYSTSGKGTEELFF.

This rearrangement joins TRBV15 to TRBJ2-1; TCRdb reports TRBD2, a call that lacks DNA to check it against. CDR1 is LNHNV, CDR2 YYDKDF, per germline (reference sequence). The CDR3 consists of 15 residues. Here the CDR3 reads CATSISGSSYNEQFF.